Listed below are T cell receptor beta chains from one sample, sequenced in a study of Ad26.COV2.S vaccination and SARS-CoV-2 variants. The method was immunoSEQ multiplex PCR; TCRdb's version includes in-frame clones alone and lacks a portion of them. The table has hundreds of thousands of clones, around 92% seen once; the top ten hold approximately 1.5%. This sample comprised peripheral blood, obtained in a trial of Ad26.COV2.S vaccine versus placebo. These receptor sequences come from a person between 18 and 65 years old who received the Ad26.COV2.S COVID-19 vaccine or a placebo. CDR3s include the opening cysteine and the closing phenylalanine or tryptophan. A D gene is named only where the DNA matches it firmly. Some rows mark clone size as missing; the rest say once, few, many or name a class of expanded clone.

clone size: .; J gene: TRBJ1-3; V gene: TRBV5-1; D gene: .; CDR3 protein: CASSLREASGNTIYF; CDR3 DNA: TGCGCCAGCAGCTTAAGGGAGGCCTCTGGAAACACCATATATTTT
clone size: .; J gene: TRBJ2-3; V gene: TRBV5-1; D gene: .; CDR3 protein: CASRVVPSTDTQYF; CDR3 DNA: TGCGCCAGCAGGGTGGTACCTAGCACAGATACGCAGTATTTT
clone size: .; J gene: TRBJ1-5; V gene: TRBV5-4; D gene: .; CDR3 protein: CASSLWEGGNQPQHF; CDR3 DNA: TGTGCCAGCAGCTTGTGGGAAGGGGGCAATCAGCCCCAGCATTTT
clone size: .; J gene: TRBJ1-5; V gene: TRBV18; D gene: .; CDR3 protein: CASSPVNSNQPQHF; CDR3 DNA: TGTGCCAGCTCACCTGTTAATAGCAATCAGCCCCAGCATTTT
clone size: .; J gene: TRBJ2-1; V gene: TRBV11-2; D gene: TRBD2; CDR3 protein: CASSRGTSGGQNEQFF; CDR3 DNA: TGTGCCAGCAGCCGCGGGACTAGCGGGGGGCAGAATGAGCAGTTCTTC
clone size: .; J gene: TRBJ2-7; V gene: TRBV4-3; D gene: .; CDR3 protein: CASSFRSSTSYEQYF; CDR3 DNA: TGCGCCAGCAGCTTCCGATCATCGACCTCCTACGAGCAGTACTTC
clone size: .; J gene: TRBJ2-7; V gene: TRBV10-2; D gene: TRBD2; CDR3 protein: CASSEVGLAGRRNYEQYF; CDR3 DNA: TGCGCCAGCAGTGAAGTCGGGCTAGCGGGAAGGCGAAATTACGAGCAGTACTTC
clone size: .; J gene: TRBJ2-3; V gene: TRBV3-1/TRBV3-2; D gene: TRBD2; CDR3 protein: CASSQEVGLAGGETQYF; CDR3 DNA: TGTGCCAGCAGCCAAGAGGTAGGACTAGCGGGGGGTGAGACGCAGTATTTT
clone size: .; J gene: TRBJ2-1; V gene: TRBV7-9; D gene: .; CDR3 protein: CASSLRGDSKFF; CDR3 DNA: TGTGCCAGCAGCTTAAGGGGAGACAGCAAGTTCTTC
clone size: .; J gene: TRBJ1-4; V gene: TRBV10-3; D gene: .; CDR3 protein: CAISERDGFNEKLFF; CDR3 DNA: TGTGCCATCAGTGAGAGGGACGGGTTTAATGAAAAACTGTTTTTT
clone size: .; J gene: TRBJ1-2; V gene: TRBV3-1/TRBV3-2; D gene: .; CDR3 protein: CASSQVPGIGSYGYTF; CDR3 DNA: TGTGCCAGCAGCCAAGTCCCGGGGATTGGGTCCTATGGCTACACCTTC
clone size: .; J gene: TRBJ2-5; V gene: TRBV30; D gene: .; CDR3 protein: CAWSVRETQYF; CDR3 DNA: TGTGCCTGGAGTGTACGGGAGACCCAGTACTTC
clone size: once; J gene: TRBJ1-1; V gene: TRBV9; D gene: .; CDR3 protein: CASSDRISTEAFF; CDR3 DNA: TGTGCCAGCAGCGACAGAATCAGCACTGAAGCTTTCTTT
clone size: .; J gene: TRBJ2-7; V gene: TRBV5-4; D gene: .; CDR3 protein: CASSLVGNSYEQYF; CDR3 DNA: TGTGCCAGCAGCTTGGTTGGCAACTCCTACGAGCAGTACTTC
clone size: once; J gene: TRBJ1-2; V gene: TRBV5-1; D gene: .; CDR3 protein: CASSLGQGAGYTF; CDR3 DNA: TGCGCCAGCAGCTTGGGCCAGGGTGCTGGCTACACCTTC
clone size: .; J gene: TRBJ1-6; V gene: TRBV30; D gene: .; CDR3 protein: CAWSQQGSYNSPLHF; CDR3 DNA: TGTGCCTGGAGTCAACAGGGTTCCTATAATTCACCCCTCCACTTT
clone size: .; J gene: TRBJ1-1; V gene: TRBV15; D gene: .; CDR3 protein: CATSRGRQAFTEAFF; CDR3 DNA: TGTGCCACCAGCAGGGGTCGCCAGGCCTTCACTGAAGCTTTCTTT
clone size: .; J gene: TRBJ2-7; V gene: TRBV11-2; D gene: TRBD1; CDR3 protein: CASSIGQGDGQYF; CDR3 DNA: TGTGCCAGCAGCATCGGACAGGGCGATGGGCAGTACTTC
clone size: .; J gene: TRBJ1-2; V gene: TRBV14; D gene: .; CDR3 protein: CASSPSLDYGYTF; CDR3 DNA: TGTGCCAGCAGCCCTAGCCTTGACTATGGCTACACCTTC
clone size: once; J gene: TRBJ2-2; V gene: TRBV7-3; D gene: TRBD2; CDR3 protein: CASSAYTLADTGELFF; CDR3 DNA: TGTGCCAGCAGCGCCTATACCCTAGCGGACACCGGGGAGCTGTTTTTT
clone size: .; J gene: TRBJ1-6; V gene: TRBV28; D gene: .; CDR3 protein: CASRGLSPFNSPLHF; CDR3 DNA: TGTGCCAGCAGGGGACTGAGCCCATTCAATTCACCCCTCCACTTT
clone size: .; J gene: TRBJ1-5; V gene: TRBV6-5; D gene: .; CDR3 protein: CASMDRNSNQPQHF; CDR3 DNA: TGTGCCAGCATGGACAGAAATAGCAATCAGCCCCAGCATTTT
clone size: once; J gene: TRBJ1-4; V gene: TRBV3-1/TRBV3-2; D gene: TRBD1; CDR3 protein: CASSPRLDRGGSEKLFF; CDR3 DNA: TGTGCCAGCAGCCCACGGCTAGACAGGGGAGGAAGTGAAAAACTGTTTTTT
clone size: .; J gene: TRBJ2-5; V gene: TRBV30; D gene: .; CDR3 protein: CAWSGTVQETQYF; CDR3 DNA: TGTGCCTGGAGTGGGACAGTCCAAGAGACCCAGTACTTC
clone size: .; J gene: TRBJ2-3; V gene: TRBV19; D gene: TRBD2; CDR3 protein: CASSMGLAGGRGTDTQYF; CDR3 DNA: TGTGCCAGTAGTATGGGACTAGCGGGGGGACGGGGCACAGATACGCAGTATTTT
clone size: .; J gene: TRBJ2-5; V gene: TRBV7-9; D gene: .; CDR3 protein: CASSLGAGGSETQYF; CDR3 DNA: TGTGCCAGCAGCTTAGGTGCAGGGGGGAGCGAGACCCAGTACTTC
clone size: .; J gene: TRBJ2-3; V gene: TRBV6-6; D gene: .; CDR3 protein: CASRLGEADTQYF; CDR3 DNA: TGTGCCAGCAGACTGGGTGAGGCAGATACGCAGTATTTT
clone size: .; J gene: TRBJ2-7; V gene: TRBV6-5; D gene: .; CDR3 protein: CASSTLSSYEQYF; CDR3 DNA: TGTGCCAGCAGTACATTGAGCTCCTACGAGCAGTACTTC
clone size: .; J gene: TRBJ1-5; V gene: TRBV6-2/TRBV6-3; D gene: TRBD1; CDR3 protein: CASSSGQGIIIGNQPQHF; CDR3 DNA: TGTGCCAGCAGTAGCGGACAGGGAATCATAATTGGCAATCAGCCCCAGCATTTT
clone size: once; J gene: TRBJ1-3; V gene: TRBV7-4; D gene: .; CDR3 protein: CASSFPGNTIYF; CDR3 DNA: TGTGCCAGCAGCTTCCCCGGAAACACCATATATTTT
clone size: .; J gene: TRBJ1-6; V gene: TRBV5-4; D gene: .; CDR3 protein: CASSPNRVRSGNSPLHF; CDR3 DNA: TGTGCCAGCAGCCCTAACAGGGTGAGGAGTGGAAATTCACCCCTCCACTTT
clone size: once; J gene: TRBJ2-7; V gene: TRBV4-2; D gene: .; CDR3 protein: CASSQRSWGQYF; CDR3 DNA: TGTGCCAGCAGCCAACGATCCTGGGGGCAGTACTTC
clone size: .; J gene: TRBJ2-3; V gene: TRBV5-6; D gene: TRBD1; CDR3 protein: CASSVGTGQTDTQYF; CDR3 DNA: TGTGCCAGCAGCGTGGGGACAGGGCAGACAGATACGCAGTATTTT
clone size: .; J gene: TRBJ1-3; V gene: TRBV3-1/TRBV3-2; D gene: .; CDR3 protein: CASSQRTASGNTIYF; CDR3 DNA: TGTGCCAGCAGCCAACGGACAGCCTCTGGAAACACCATATATTTT
clone size: .; J gene: TRBJ2-3; V gene: TRBV4-2; D gene: TRBD2; CDR3 protein: CASSQGVGLAGMTDTQYF; CDR3 DNA: TGTGCCAGCAGCCAAGGGGTTGGACTAGCGGGGATGACAGATACGCAGTATTTT
clone size: .; J gene: TRBJ1-1; V gene: TRBV30; D gene: .; CDR3 protein: CAWSSGVYTEAFF; CDR3 DNA: TGTGCCTGGAGTTCGGGGGTGTACACTGAAGCTTTCTTT
clone size: once; J gene: TRBJ1-2; V gene: TRBV6-6; D gene: TRBD1; CDR3 protein: CASSYPGQENSYGYTF; CDR3 DNA: TGTGCCAGCAGTTACCCCGGACAGGAAAATTCCTATGGCTACACCTTC
clone size: once; J gene: TRBJ1-2; V gene: TRBV19; D gene: TRBD1; CDR3 protein: CASMQGAYYGYTF; CDR3 DNA: TGTGCCAGTATGCAGGGGGCTTACTATGGCTACACCTTC
clone size: .; J gene: TRBJ2-3; V gene: TRBV29-1; D gene: TRBD1; CDR3 protein: CSVRSGTGGLVDTQYF; CDR3 DNA: TGCAGCGTCCGCTCCGGGACAGGGGGTCTCGTAGATACGCAGTATTTT
clone size: .; J gene: TRBJ1-1; V gene: TRBV19; D gene: .; CDR3 protein: CASTDWGRRTEAFF; CDR3 DNA: TGTGCCAGTACTGATTGGGGGCGACGGACTGAAGCTTTCTTT
clone size: .; J gene: TRBJ2-7; V gene: TRBV28; D gene: TRBD1; CDR3 protein: CASTLGTGGYEQYF; CDR3 DNA: TGTGCCAGCACTCTTGGGACAGGTGGATACGAGCAGTACTTC
clone size: .; J gene: TRBJ2-7; V gene: TRBV2; D gene: TRBD1; CDR3 protein: CAITDRGYSSYEQYF; CDR3 DNA: TGTGCCATCACTGACAGGGGGTATAGCTCCTACGAGCAGTACTTC
clone size: .; J gene: TRBJ1-2; V gene: TRBV5-1; D gene: .; CDR3 protein: CASSLVRGAGYTF; CDR3 DNA: TGCGCCAGCAGCTTGGTAAGGGGGGCAGGCTACACCTTC
clone size: .; J gene: TRBJ1-5; V gene: TRBV7-2; D gene: TRBD1; CDR3 protein: CASSLGDRGLNQPQHF; CDR3 DNA: TGTGCCAGCAGCTTAGGGGACAGGGGACTAAATCAGCCCCAGCATTTT
clone size: few; J gene: TRBJ1-2; V gene: TRBV6-1; D gene: .; CDR3 protein: CASSEGDYYGYTF; CDR3 DNA: TGTGCCAGCAGTGAAGGAGACTACTATGGCTACACCTTC
clone size: .; J gene: TRBJ1-6; V gene: TRBV5-4; D gene: .; CDR3 protein: CASTPGRSDNSPLHF; CDR3 DNA: TGTGCCAGCACCCCAGGGCGTTCGGATAATTCACCCCTCCACTTT
clone size: .; J gene: TRBJ2-7; V gene: TRBV7-6; D gene: TRBD1; CDR3 protein: CASSPRQGVYEQYF; CDR3 DNA: TGTGCCAGCAGCCCCCGACAGGGGGTTTACGAGCAGTACTTC
clone size: .; J gene: TRBJ2-3; V gene: TRBV29-1; D gene: TRBD2; CDR3 protein: CSVRRLAGTDTQYF; CDR3 DNA: TGCAGCGTTAGACGACTAGCGGGCACAGATACGCAGTATTTT
clone size: .; J gene: TRBJ1-3; V gene: TRBV5-4; D gene: .; CDR3 protein: CASSLAGTLGNTIYF; CDR3 DNA: TGTGCCAGCAGCTTAGCCGGGACACTTGGAAACACCATATATTTT
clone size: .; J gene: TRBJ1-2; V gene: TRBV15; D gene: .; CDR3 protein: CATSRGYGYTF; CDR3 DNA: TGTGCCACCAGCAGAGGTTACGGCTACACCTTC
clone size: .; J gene: TRBJ2-2; V gene: TRBV6-5; D gene: .; CDR3 protein: CASNTRLAGELFF; CDR3 DNA: TGTGCCAGCAATACCCGACTTGCCGGGGAGCTGTTTTTT
clone size: .; J gene: TRBJ2-3; V gene: TRBV5-8; D gene: TRBD2; CDR3 protein: CASNIPLTSGLTDTQYF; CDR3 DNA: TGTGCCAGCAACATACCCCTGACTAGCGGACTCACAGATACGCAGTATTTT
clone size: .; J gene: TRBJ2-7; V gene: TRBV10-1; D gene: .; CDR3 protein: CASSESLGEQYF; CDR3 DNA: TGCGCCAGCAGTGAGTCGCTTGGCGAGCAGTACTTC
clone size: .; J gene: TRBJ1-4; V gene: TRBV5-1; D gene: .; CDR3 protein: CASSLDPGTPKLFF; CDR3 DNA: TGCGCCAGCAGCTTGGACCCCGGGACACCAAAACTGTTTTTT
clone size: few; J gene: TRBJ1-4; V gene: TRBV7-9; D gene: .; CDR3 protein: CASSRGDVREKLFF; CDR3 DNA: TGTGCCAGCAGCCGAGGGGATGTAAGGGAAAAACTGTTTTTT